A single sample is the source of the 19 T cell receptor beta chains below, sequenced in a study of blood T cell repertoires in COVID-19. Using immunoSEQ multiplex PCR, the repertoire was profiled, and TCRdb retains in-frame clones only, with some absent. The table has over 100,000 clones, roughly 88% seen once. Material for sequencing was peripheral blood. Receptor source: a woman in her 70s with acute or convalescent COVID-19.

This clone was counted a few times. At the DNA level, this CDR3 is encoded by other sequences in the same sample as well. The genes are TRBV9 and TRBJ2-1; 7 nucleotides match TRBD2. CDR3 length: 14 residues. After removal of 4 bases from V and 7 bases from J, the junction contained 8 bases not matched to a gene. Germline CDR1 is SGDLS and CDR2 is YYNGEE. The CDR3 loop is CASSTSDLGNEQFF. CDR3 sequence (DNA): TGTGCCAGCAGCACTAGCGACCTAGGAAATGAGCAGTTCTTC. Complete variable domain (other parts from reference TRBV9 and TRBJ2-1): DSGVTQTPKHLITATGQRVTLRCSPRSGDLSVYWYQQSLDQGLQFLIQYYNGEERAKGNILERFSAQQFPDLHSELNLSSLELGDSALYFCASSTSDLGNEQFFGPGTRLTVL.

This clone was picked up one time. The rearrangement joins TRBV19 to TRBJ1-2; a possible D gene is TRBD1 (6 bases). V shed 8 bases and J shed 0 bases, with 10 bases lying between them. The CDR3 spans 13 residues. CDR1 and CDR2 (germline): LNHDA, SQIVND (reference sequence). CDR3 in DNA: TGTGCCAGTCGGGACATAGCTAACTATGGCTACACCTTC. This translates into CASRDIANYGYTF.

This chain uses TRBV6-1 with TRBJ2-7, with 12 bases fitting TRBD2. Germline CDR1 is MNHNS and CDR2 is SASEGT. CDR3 length equals 16 residues. The junction had 8 bases not matched to a gene; V was cut back by 4 bases and J by 4 bases. As DNA, the CDR3 is TGTGCCAGCAGTGCCCTAGAGACTAGCGGGAGTTACGAGCAGTACTTC. Translating gives CASSALETSGSYEQYF.

This chain uses TRBV7-9 with TRBJ2-1; 7 positions match TRBD2. Germline-derived CDR1 and CDR2 are SEHNR and FQNEAQ (reference sequence). After removal of 0 bases from V and 6 bases from J, the junction contained 11 bases not matched to a gene. The CDR3 is made up of 17 amino acids. The CDR3 loop reads CASSLASGGTPGNEQFF. DNA of the CDR3: TGTGCCAGCAGCTTAGCTTCGGGGGGTACTCCTGGCAATGAGCAGTTCTTC.

This clone was found a few times. The gene calls are TRBV5-1 and TRBJ2-7, with 11 bases lining up with TRBD1. With V trimmed by 5 bases and J by 7 bases, 11 bases remained unmatched. CDR3 length: 15 residues. CDR1 and CDR2 (germline): SGHRS, YFSETQ. The CDR3 spells CASSPGQGALLEQYF. CDR3 bases: TGCGCCAGCAGTCCCGGACAGGGGGCTTTGTTAGAGCAGTACTTC. The full variable domain, rest sourced from reference TRBV5-1 and TRBJ2-7, is KAGVTQTPRYLIKTRGQQVTLSCSPISGHRSVSWYQQTPGQGLQFLFEYFSETQRNKGNFPGRFSGRQFSNSRSEMNVSTLELGDSALYLCASSPGQGALLEQYFGPGTRLTVT.

This chain connects TRBV14 to TRBJ1-6, with TRBD1 matching over 9 bases. V dropped 4 bases and J dropped 10; count of bases not matched to a gene: 8. Germline CDR1 reads SGHDN; CDR2 reads FVKESK. The CDR3 is made up of 15 amino acids. The CDR3 nucleotides read TGTGCCAGCAGCCTGGGACAGGGAGTAGGATCACCCCTCCACTTT. Residues: CASSLGQGVGSPLHF.

V usage is TRBV7-2 and J usage is TRBJ1-3; TRBD1 might be the D (5 bases). V lost 5 bases, J lost 4 bases, and 15 bases lay in between. The CDR3 consists of 15 residues. CDR1 SGHTA and CDR2 FQGNSA come from the germline V gene. The CDR3 is CASSRNGGTGNTIYF. In DNA, the CDR3 is TGTGCCAGCAGCAGAAACGGGGGAACGGGAAACACCATATATTTT.

The rearrangement uses TRBV6-5 and TRBJ1-1, with D perhaps matching TRBD1 (5 bases). The CDR3 extends over 12 amino acids. Between the trimmed V and J ends, which lost 6 bases and 8 bases, there was a span of 13 bases. Germline CDR1 and CDR2: MNHEY and SVGAGI. CDR3 region: CASRPRVGEAFF. In nucleotides, the CDR3 is TGTGCCAGCAGGCCCAGGGTAGGAGAAGCTTTCTTT.

This clone was seen a single time. The J gene is TRBJ2-3, the V gene TRBV6-1, with D tentatively TRBD1 (6 bases). Germline CDR1 and CDR2: MNHNS and SASEGT. The CDR3 runs 14 residues. With 5 bases removed from V and 4 bases from J, the gap between germline ends came to 13 bases. CDR3 in DNA: TGTGCCAGCAGTCCCCTTGGGGGCGCAGATACGCAGTATTTT. This encodes CASSPLGGADTQYF.

In nucleotides, the CDR3 is TGCGCCAGCAGCCCCCGACTAGCGGGAGGGGACGGGGAGCTGTTTTTT. Its translation: CASSPRLAGGDGELFF. The chain joins TRBV4-1 to TRBJ2-2, with 14 bases that match TRBD2. Germline CDR1 reads MGHRA; CDR2 reads YSYEKL. CDR3 length equals 16 residues. V was clipped by 4 bases and J by 7 bases; unmatched bases: 5.

This clone came up a few times. This rearrangement joins TRBV12-3 or TRBV12-4 to TRBJ1-1; 9 positions agree with TRBD1. Losses at the gene ends were 10 bases for V and 4 bases for J; bases not matched to a gene: 4. There are 12 residues in the CDR3. CDR3 sequence reads: CATGQGSTEAFF. CDR3 nucleotide sequence: TGTGCCACAGGACAGGGGAGCACTGAAGCTTTCTTT.

V is TRBV7-3 and J is TRBJ2-3; TRBD2 might be the D (5 bases). The ends were cut back, 0 bases at V and 4 bases at J, with 8 bases in the middle. CDR1 is SGHTA, CDR2 FQGTGA, per germline. This CDR3 has 14 residues. The CDR3 loop is CASSLTVRADTQYF. The CDR3 DNA reads TGTGCCAGCAGCTTAACAGTGCGGGCAGATACGCAGTATTTT.

J is TRBJ1-2 and V is TRBV6-5; 10 nucleotides align to TRBD1. CDR3 length equals 13 residues. Looked up from germline, CDR1 is MNHEY and CDR2 is SVGAGI. Trimming cost V 2 bases and J 6 bases; bases outside gene matches: 0. The CDR3 bases are TGTGCCAGCAGTTACGACAGGGGGCATGGCTACACCTTC. Protein sequence: CASSYDRGHGYTF.

A single count supports this clone. The chain employs TRBV9 and TRBJ2-2, with a possible D match to TRBD2 (6 bases). The germline gives CDR1 SGDLS, CDR2 YYNGEE. CDR3 size: 16 residues. The V end lost 3 bases, the J end lost 0 bases, and 12 bases lay between the germline ends. The CDR3 sequence: CASSATGTANTGELFF. The CDR3 region has the DNA TGTGCCAGCAGCGCTACCGGGACTGCGAACACCGGGGAGCTGTTTTTT.

This clone was counted only a few times. V usage is TRBV18 and J usage is TRBJ1-6; 8 bases map to TRBD1. V dropped 5 bases and J dropped 8; count of bases not matched to a gene: 8. CDR3 length equals 15 residues. Germline V gene lookup returns CDR1 KGHSH and CDR2 LQKENI. The CDR3 spells CASSYLQGEDSPLHF. CDR3 coding DNA: TGTGCCAGCTCATACCTACAGGGGGAGGATTCACCCCTCCACTTT.

The gene calls are TRBV15 and TRBJ1-5; 7 bases align to TRBD1. The CDR3 has 19 amino acids. From germline, CDR1 is LNHNV and CDR2 YYDKDF (reference sequence). V dropped 0 bases and J dropped 0; count of bases not matched to a gene: 11. The CDR3 DNA is TGTGCCACCAGCAGAGATTCGAGGGGGCAAGGGAATAGCAATCAGCCCCAGCATTTT. Amino acid sequence: CATSRDSRGQGNSNQPQHF.

The V and J genes are TRBV13 and TRBJ2-1, with 8 bases aligning to TRBD2. The CDR3 spans 15 residues. V gave up 3 bases and J gave up 7 bases; unmatched junction bases: 8. The germline gives CDR1 PRHDT, CDR2 FYEKMQ (reference sequence). The CDR3 reads CASSFRGGVANEQFF. CDR3 in DNA: TGTGCCAGCAGCTTTCGGGGGGGCGTCGCGAATGAGCAGTTCTTC.

This chain uses TRBV6-5 with TRBJ1-2; a possible D gene is TRBD1 (5 bases). Germline-derived CDR1 and CDR2 are MNHEY and SVGAGI. The CDR3 is 12 residues long. Between the trimmed V and J ends, which lost 4 bases and 8 bases, there was a span of 11 bases. The CDR3 here is CASSSPGGGYTF. The CDR3 coding sequence is TGTGCCAGCAGTTCCCCCGGGGGAGGCTACACCTTC.

The rearrangement uses TRBV5-6 and TRBJ2-2; TRBD1 matches 7 bases. Unmatched junction bases numbered 7, after V lost 4 bases and J lost 1 base. This CDR3 contains 16 residues. Looked up from germline, CDR1 is SGHDT and CDR2 is YYEEEE. CDR3 sequence reads: CASSIIYRGNTGELFF. The CDR3, as DNA: TGTGCCAGCAGCATAATTTACAGGGGGAACACCGGGGAGCTGTTTTTT.